The subject of this entry is one T cell receptor beta chain. Generated by immunoSEQ multiplex PCR, the TCRdb table keeps only in-frame clones and is missing some. The top ten clones hold roughly an eighth of a sample with about 130,000 clones, more than 70% of them seen once. This sample was taken from a study of blood T cell repertoires in COVID-19. The V gene's germline CDR1 is SEHNR and CDR2 FQNEAQ (reference sequence). Trimming removed 0 bases at V and 2 bases at J, with 8 bases between. This CDR3 contains 14 residues. The receptor's source is a young woman who had recovered from COVID-19. The sample taken for sequencing was peripheral blood. The rearrangement joins TRBV7-9 to TRBJ2-7, with D unclear. The CDR3, as DNA: TGTGCCAGCAGCTTAGCCGGGTCTACCTACGAGCAGTACTTC. Translated, it gives CASSLAGSTYEQYF.